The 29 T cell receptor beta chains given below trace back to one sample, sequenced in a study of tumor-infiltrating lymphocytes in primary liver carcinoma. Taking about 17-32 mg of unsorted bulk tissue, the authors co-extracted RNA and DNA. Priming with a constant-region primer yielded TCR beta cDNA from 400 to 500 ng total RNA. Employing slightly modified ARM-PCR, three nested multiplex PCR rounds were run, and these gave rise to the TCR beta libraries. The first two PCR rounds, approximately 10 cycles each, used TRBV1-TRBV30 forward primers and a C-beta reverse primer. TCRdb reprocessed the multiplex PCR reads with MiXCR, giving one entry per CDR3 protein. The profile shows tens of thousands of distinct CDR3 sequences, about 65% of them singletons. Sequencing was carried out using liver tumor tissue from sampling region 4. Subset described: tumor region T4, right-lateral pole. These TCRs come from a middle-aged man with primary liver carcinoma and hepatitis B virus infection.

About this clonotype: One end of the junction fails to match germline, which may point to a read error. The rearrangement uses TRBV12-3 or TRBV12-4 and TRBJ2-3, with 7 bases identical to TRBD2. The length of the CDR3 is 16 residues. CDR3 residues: CASSLGLGGSTDMQYF. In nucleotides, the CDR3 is TGTGCCAGCAGTTTGGGGCTGGGGGGGAGCACAGATATGCAGTATTTT.

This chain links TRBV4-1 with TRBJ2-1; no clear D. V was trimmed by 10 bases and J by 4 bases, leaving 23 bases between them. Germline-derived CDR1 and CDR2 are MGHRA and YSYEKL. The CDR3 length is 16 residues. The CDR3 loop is CANTQESATQYNEQFF. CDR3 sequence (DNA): TGCGCCAACACCCAAGAGTCAGCGACCCAATACAATGAGCAGTTCTTC.

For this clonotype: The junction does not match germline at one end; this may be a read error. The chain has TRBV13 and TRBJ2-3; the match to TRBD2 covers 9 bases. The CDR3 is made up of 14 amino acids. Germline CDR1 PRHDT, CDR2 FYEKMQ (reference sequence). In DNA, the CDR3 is TGTGCCAGCTCCCTGCGGGAGGGCACAGATACGAAGTATTTT. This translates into CASSLREGTDTKYF. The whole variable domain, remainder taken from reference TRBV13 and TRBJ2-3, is AAGVIQSPRHLIKEKRETATLKCYPIPRHDTVYWYQQGPGQDPQFLISFYEKMQSDKGSIPDRFSAQQFSDYHSELNMSSLELGDSALYFCASSLREGTDTKYFGPGTRLTVL.

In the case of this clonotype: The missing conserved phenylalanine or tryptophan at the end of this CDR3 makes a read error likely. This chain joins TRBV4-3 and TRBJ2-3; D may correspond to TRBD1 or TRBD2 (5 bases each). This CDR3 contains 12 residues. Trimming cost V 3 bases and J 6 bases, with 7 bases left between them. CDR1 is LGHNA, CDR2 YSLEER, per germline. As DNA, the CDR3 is TGCGCCAGCAGCCATGGGACCGATACGCAGTATCGT. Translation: CASSHGTDTQYR.

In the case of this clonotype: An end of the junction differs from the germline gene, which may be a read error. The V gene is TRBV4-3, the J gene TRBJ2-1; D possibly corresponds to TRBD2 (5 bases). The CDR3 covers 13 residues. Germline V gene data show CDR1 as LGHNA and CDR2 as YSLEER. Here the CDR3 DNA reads TGCACCAGCAGCCAAGAGGGATGGGATAAGCAGTTCTTC. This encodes CTSSQEGWDKQFF.

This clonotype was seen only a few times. In nucleotides, the CDR3 is TGTGCCAGCACCCCGGAGGGGAGTGTCTACACCTTC. Its protein product is CASTPEGSVYTF. The chain links TRBV5-5 to TRBJ1-2, with TRBD1 as a possible D gene (5 bases). The CDR3 length is 12 residues. CDR1 is SGHKS and CDR2 is YYEKEE in the germline V gene (reference sequence). V gave up 6 bases and J gave up 10 bases, with 16 bases separating them.

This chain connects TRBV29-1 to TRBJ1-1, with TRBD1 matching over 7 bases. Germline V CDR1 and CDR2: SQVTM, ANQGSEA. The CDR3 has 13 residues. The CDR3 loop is CITPGQLVAEAFF. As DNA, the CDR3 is TGCATCACTCCGGGACAGCTGGTGGCTGAAGCTTTCTTT.

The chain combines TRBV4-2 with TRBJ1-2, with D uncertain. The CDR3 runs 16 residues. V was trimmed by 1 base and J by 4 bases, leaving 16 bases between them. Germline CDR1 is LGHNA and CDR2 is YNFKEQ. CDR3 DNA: TGTGCCAGCAGCCAAGGTCGACATGAGGCGTTCTATGGCTACACCTTC. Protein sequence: CASSQGRHEAFYGYTF.

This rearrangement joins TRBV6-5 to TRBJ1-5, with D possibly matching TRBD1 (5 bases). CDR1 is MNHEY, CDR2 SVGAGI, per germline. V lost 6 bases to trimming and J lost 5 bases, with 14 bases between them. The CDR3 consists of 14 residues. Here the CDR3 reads CASSRDWDDQPQHF. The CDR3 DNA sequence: TGTGCCAGCAGCCGGGACTGGGACGATCAGCCCCAGCATTTT.

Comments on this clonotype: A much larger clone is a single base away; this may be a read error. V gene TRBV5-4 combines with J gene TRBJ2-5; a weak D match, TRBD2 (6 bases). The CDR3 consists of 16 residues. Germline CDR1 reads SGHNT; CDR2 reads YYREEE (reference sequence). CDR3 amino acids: CASSSDQASVKDTQYF. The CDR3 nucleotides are TGTGCCAGCAGCTCCGATCAGGCTAGCGTCAAAGATACCCAGTACTTC.

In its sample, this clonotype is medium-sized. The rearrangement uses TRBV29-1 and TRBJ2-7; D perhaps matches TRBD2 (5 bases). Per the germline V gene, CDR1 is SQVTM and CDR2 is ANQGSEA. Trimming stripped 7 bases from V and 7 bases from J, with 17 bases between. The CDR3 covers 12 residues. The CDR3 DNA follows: TGCAGCGAGAGATCGGGGTCTGGGGAGCAGTACTTC. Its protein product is CSERSGSGEQYF.

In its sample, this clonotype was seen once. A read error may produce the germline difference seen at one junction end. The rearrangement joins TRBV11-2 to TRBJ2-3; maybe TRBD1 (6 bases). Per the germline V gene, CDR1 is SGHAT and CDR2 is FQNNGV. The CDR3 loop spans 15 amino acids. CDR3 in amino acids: CVSSILQGRPDTQYF. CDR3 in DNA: TGTGTCAGCAGCATACTACAGGGTCGGCCAGATACGCAATATTTT.

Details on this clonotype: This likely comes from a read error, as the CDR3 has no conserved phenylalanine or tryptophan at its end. The CDR3 is CVSSHNSPLHS. Written as DNA, the CDR3 is TGTGTCAGCAGCCATAATTCACCCCTCCACTCT. The chain carries TRBV5-5 and TRBJ1-6, with D unclear. The CDR3 spans 11 residues. Per germline, CDR1 SGHKS and CDR2 YYEKEE (reference sequence).

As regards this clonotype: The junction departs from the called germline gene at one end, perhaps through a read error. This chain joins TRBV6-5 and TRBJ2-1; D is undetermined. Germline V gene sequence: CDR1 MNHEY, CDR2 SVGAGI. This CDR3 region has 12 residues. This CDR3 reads CTSIYSTSEQFF. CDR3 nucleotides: TGTACCAGCATTTACTCGACAAGTGAGCAGTTCTTC.

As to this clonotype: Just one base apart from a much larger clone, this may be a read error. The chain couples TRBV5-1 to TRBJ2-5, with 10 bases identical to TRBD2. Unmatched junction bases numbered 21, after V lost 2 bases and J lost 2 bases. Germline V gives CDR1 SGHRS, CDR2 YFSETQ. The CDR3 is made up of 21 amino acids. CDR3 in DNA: TGCGCCAGCAGCTTAGCAGCTCTAGCGGGAGAGCGTAAAGGGTGGCAAGAGACCCAGTACTTC. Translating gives CASSLAALAGERKGWQETQYF.

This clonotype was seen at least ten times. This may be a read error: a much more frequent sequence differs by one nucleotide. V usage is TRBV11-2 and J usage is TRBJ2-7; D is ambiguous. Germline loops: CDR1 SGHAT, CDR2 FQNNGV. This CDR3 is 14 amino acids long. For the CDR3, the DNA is TGTGCCAGCAGCTTAACTGACACTGCCTACGGGCAGTACTTC. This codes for CASSLTDTAYGQYF.

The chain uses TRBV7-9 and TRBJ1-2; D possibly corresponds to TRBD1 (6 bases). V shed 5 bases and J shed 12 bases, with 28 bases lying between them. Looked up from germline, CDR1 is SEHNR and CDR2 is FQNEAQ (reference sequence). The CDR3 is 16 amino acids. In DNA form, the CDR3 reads TGTGCCAGCAGCCCCGGGGGCAGGCTGTCCCAGTATGGTCACACCTTC. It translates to CASSPGGRLSQYGHTF.

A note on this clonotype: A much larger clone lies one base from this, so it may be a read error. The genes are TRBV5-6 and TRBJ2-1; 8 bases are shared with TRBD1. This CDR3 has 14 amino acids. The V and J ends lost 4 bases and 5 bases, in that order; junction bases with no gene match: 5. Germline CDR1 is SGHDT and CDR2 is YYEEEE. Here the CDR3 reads CASSGTGADNEQFF. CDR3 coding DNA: TGTGCCAGCAGCGGGACAGGAGCGGACAATGAGCAGTTCTTC.

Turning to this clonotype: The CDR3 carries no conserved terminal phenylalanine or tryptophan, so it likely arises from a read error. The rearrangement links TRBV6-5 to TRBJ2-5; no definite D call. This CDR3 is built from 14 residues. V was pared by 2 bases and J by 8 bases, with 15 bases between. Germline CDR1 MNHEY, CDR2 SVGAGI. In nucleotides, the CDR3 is TGTGCCAGCAGTTACACCGTGATCAACCCCACCCAGTACTTA. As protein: CASSYTVINPTQYL.

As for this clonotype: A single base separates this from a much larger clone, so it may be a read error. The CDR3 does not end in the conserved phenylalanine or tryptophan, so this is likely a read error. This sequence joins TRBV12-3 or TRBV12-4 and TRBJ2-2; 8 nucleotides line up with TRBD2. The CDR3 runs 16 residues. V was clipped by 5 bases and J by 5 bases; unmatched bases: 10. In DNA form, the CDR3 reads TGTGCCAGCAGTGGTCGCGTAGCGGGATATACCGGGGAGCTGTTTTCT. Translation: CASSGRVAGYTGELFS.

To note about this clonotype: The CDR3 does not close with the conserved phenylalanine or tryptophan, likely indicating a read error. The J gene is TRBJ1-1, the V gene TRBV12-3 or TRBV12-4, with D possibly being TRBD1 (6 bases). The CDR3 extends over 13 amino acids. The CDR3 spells CVSSFSGAAEAFS. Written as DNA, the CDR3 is TGTGTCAGCAGTTTTTCAGGGGCCGCTGAAGCTTTCTCT.

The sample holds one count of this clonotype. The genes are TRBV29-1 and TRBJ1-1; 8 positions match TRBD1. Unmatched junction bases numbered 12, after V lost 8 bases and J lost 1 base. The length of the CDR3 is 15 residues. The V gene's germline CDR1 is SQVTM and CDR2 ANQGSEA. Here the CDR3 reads CSRGQEGYQNTEAFF. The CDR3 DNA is TGCAGCAGGGGACAGGAAGGTTATCAGAACACTGAAGCTTTCTTT. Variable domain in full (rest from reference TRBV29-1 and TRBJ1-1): SAVISQKPSRDICQRGTSLTIQCQVDSQVTMMFWYRQQPGQSLTLIATANQGSEATYESGFVIDKFPISRPNLTFSTLTVSNMSPEDSSIYLCSRGQEGYQNTEAFFGQGTRLTVV.

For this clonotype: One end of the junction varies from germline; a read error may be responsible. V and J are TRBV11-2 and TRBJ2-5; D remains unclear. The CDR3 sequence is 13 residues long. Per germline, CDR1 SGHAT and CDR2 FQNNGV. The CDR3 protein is CGSSLVPEETQYF. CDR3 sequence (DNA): TGTGGCAGCAGCCTAGTTCCGGAAGAGACCCAGTACTTC.

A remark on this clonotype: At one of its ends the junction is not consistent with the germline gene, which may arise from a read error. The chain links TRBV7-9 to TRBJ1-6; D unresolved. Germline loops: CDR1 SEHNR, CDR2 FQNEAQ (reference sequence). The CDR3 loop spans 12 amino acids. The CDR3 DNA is TGTGCCAGCAGCTTAGGGGATTCACCCCTCCGCTTT. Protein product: CASSLGDSPLRF.

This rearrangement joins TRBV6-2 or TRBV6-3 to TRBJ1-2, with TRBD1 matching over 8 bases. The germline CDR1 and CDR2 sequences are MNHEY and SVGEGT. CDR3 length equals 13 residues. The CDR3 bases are TGTGTCACGGTGGACAGGGATAACTATGGCTACACCTTC. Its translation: CVTVDRDNYGYTF.

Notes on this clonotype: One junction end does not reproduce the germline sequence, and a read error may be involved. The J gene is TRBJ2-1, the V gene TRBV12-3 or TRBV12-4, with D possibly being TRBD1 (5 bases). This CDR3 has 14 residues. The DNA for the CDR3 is TGTGCGAGCAGTTGCGACAGTGAGATCAATGAGCAGTTCTTC. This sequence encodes CASSCDSEINEQFF.

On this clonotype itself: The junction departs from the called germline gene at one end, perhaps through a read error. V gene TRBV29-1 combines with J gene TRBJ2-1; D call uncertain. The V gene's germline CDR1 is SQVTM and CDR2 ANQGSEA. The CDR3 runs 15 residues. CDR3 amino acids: CSVGLSRANTNVQFF. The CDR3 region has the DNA TGCAGCGTTGGTCTTTCTAGGGCCAATACCAATGTGCAGTTCTTC.

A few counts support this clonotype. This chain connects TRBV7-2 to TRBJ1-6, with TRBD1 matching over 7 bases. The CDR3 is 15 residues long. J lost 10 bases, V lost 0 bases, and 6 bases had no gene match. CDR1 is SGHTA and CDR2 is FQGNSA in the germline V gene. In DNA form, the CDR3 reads TGTGCCAGCAGCTTAGCCACAGGGGTTGGCTCACCCCTCCACTTT. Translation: CASSLATGVGSPLHF.

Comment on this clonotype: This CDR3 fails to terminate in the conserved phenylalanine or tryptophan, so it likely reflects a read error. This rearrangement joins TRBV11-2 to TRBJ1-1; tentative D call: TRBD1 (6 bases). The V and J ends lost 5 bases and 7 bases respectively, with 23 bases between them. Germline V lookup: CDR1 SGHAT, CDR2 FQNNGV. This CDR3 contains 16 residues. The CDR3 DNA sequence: TGTGCCAGCAGCCGGGGTAGGGCAGGGGTCTTCAATGAAGCTTTCATC. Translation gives CASSRGRAGVFNEAFI.